The 12 T cell receptor beta chains listed next were all sequenced from one sample in a study of blood T cell dynamics during melanoma immunotherapy. Time point in this sample: week 3, after first cycle of checkpoint inhibitor. Profiled with immunoSEQ multiplex PCR; TCRdb holds only in-frame clones, not every one. The table shows approximately 13,000 clones, with about 90% occurring only once. Here the sequenced sample was effector memory CD8+ T cells from blood, taken from a patient treated with checkpoint blockade. The source of these receptors is a human donor with melanoma.

V and J are TRBV6-6 and TRBJ1-2; D is unclear. The CDR3 runs to 13 residues. Germline V gene data show CDR1 as MNHNY and CDR2 as SVGAGI (reference sequence). Between the trimmed V and J ends, which lost 6 bases and 6 bases, there was a span of 14 bases. This CDR3 is CASRGLESDGYTF. CDR3 coding DNA: TGTGCCAGCAGGGGTTTGGAGTCGGATGGCTACACCTTC.

In DNA, the CDR3 is TGTGCCAGTAGCCAGGGAATCTACGAGCAGTACTTC. Translating it yields CASSQGIYEQYF. This chain joins TRBV19 and TRBJ2-7; a weak D match, TRBD1 (5 bases). The CDR3 is made up of 12 amino acids. Trimming cost V 6 bases and J 3 bases, with 9 bases left between them. From germline, CDR1 is LNHDA and CDR2 SQIVND (reference sequence).

V usage is TRBV2 and J usage is TRBJ1-4, with D unclear. Germline lookup yields CDR1 SNHLY and CDR2 FYNNEI. This CDR3 has 14 amino acids. Between the trimmed V and J ends, which lost 8 bases and 6 bases, there was a span of 16 bases. CDR3 in amino acids: CASENDGYYEKLFF. For the CDR3, the DNA is TGTGCCAGCGAAAACGACGGGTATTATGAAAAACTGTTTTTT.

The rearrangement uses TRBV18 and TRBJ2-7, with 8 bases identical to TRBD2. Looked up from germline, CDR1 is KGHSH and CDR2 is LQKENI. V lost 3 bases, J lost 4 bases, and 8 bases stayed unmatched. This CDR3 is 15 amino acids long. Written as DNA, the CDR3 is TGTGCCAGCTCACCCCGGGAGGGGAGGGCGTACGAGCAGTACTTC. It specifies CASSPREGRAYEQYF.

The chain couples TRBV4-1 to TRBJ2-7; TRBD1 matches 7 bases. The CDR3 loop spans 13 amino acids. V lost 4 bases and J lost 1; bases outside the gene matches: 1. Germline loops: CDR1 MGHRA, CDR2 YSYEKL. DNA for the CDR3: TGCGCCAGCAGCCCGGGACAGTCCTACGAGCAGTACTTC. It specifies CASSPGQSYEQYF.

This clone was picked up one time. V and J are TRBV7-6 and TRBJ1-1; no reliable D call. Germline V gene data show CDR1 as SGHVS and CDR2 as FNYEAQ. V lost 6 bases and J 5 bases, leaving 13 bases between the germline ends. The CDR3 runs to 13 residues. The CDR3 loop is CASRPGVGTEAFF. The CDR3 nucleotides are TGTGCCAGCAGACCGGGTGTGGGAACTGAAGCTTTCTTT.

The chain combines TRBV6-5 with TRBJ1-1; TRBD1 matches at 10 bases. V shed 4 bases and J 4 bases; nucleotides not matched to a gene: 3. This CDR3 has 14 residues. The germline V gene has CDR1 MNHEY and CDR2 SVGAGI. CDR3 protein: CASSLTGGFTEAFF. The CDR3 region has the DNA TGTGCCAGCAGTTTGACAGGGGGCTTCACTGAAGCTTTCTTT.

The chain has TRBV5-7 and TRBJ2-2, with a weak D call TRBD2 (5 bases). TRBV5-7 is given ORF status, its function remaining uncertain. There are 14 residues in the CDR3. V was cut by 6 bases and J by 4 bases, with 13 bases left in between. CDR3 protein: CASMRTPSTGELFF. The CDR3 DNA sequence: TGTGCCAGCATGCGGACTCCCTCCACCGGGGAGCTGTTTTTT.

This chain uses TRBV29-1 with TRBJ1-1; tentatively, D is TRBD1 (6 bases). The length of the CDR3 is 13 residues. The germline CDR1 and CDR2 sequences are SQVTM and ANQGSEA. Trimming shortened V by 7 bases and J by 0 bases, and 12 bases separated the two germline ends. Here the CDR3 reads CSAGGHLNTEAFF. DNA for the CDR3: TGCAGCGCCGGGGGGCACCTGAACACTGAAGCTTTCTTT.

This chain links TRBV9 with TRBJ2-5, with 9 nucleotides matching TRBD1. Germline CDR1 SGDLS, CDR2 YYNGEE. The CDR3 is 16 amino acids. V trimming: 3 bases; J trimming: 3 bases; junction bases outside the gene matches: 9. Here the CDR3 DNA reads TGTGCCAGCAGCGCGCCACAGGGGGCTTTGGAAGAGACCCAGTACTTC. It translates to CASSAPQGALEETQYF.

The CDR3 loop reads CASIQGGTEAFF. DNA for the CDR3: TGTGCCAGTATCCAAGGGGGCACTGAAGCTTTCTTT. This sequence joins TRBV19 and TRBJ1-1; possible D gene TRBD1, 6 bases. The CDR3 contains 12 residues. V shed 7 bases and J shed 4 bases, with 10 bases lying between them. Germline V lookup: CDR1 LNHDA, CDR2 SQIVND (reference sequence).

The rearrangement links TRBV19 to TRBJ2-7; the D gene is possibly TRBD1 (7 bases). There are 11 residues in the CDR3. Trimming took off 6 bases at V and 10 bases at J, with 13 bases between the two ends. Germline V gene data show CDR1 as LNHDA and CDR2 as SQIVND (reference sequence). The CDR3 DNA follows: TGTGCCAGTAGAACAGGGGAGGATCAGTACTTC. Its translation is CASRTGEDQYF. Full variable domain (missing parts from reference TRBV19 and TRBJ2-7): DGGITQSPKYLFRKEGQNVTLSCEQNLNHDAMYWYRQDPGQGLRLIYYSQIVNDFQKGDIAEGYSVSREKKESFPLTVTSAQKNPTAFYLCASRTGEDQYFGPGTRLTVT.